Given below is one TCR beta chain in context. As handled by the study authors: By means of reference gene primer amplification, nucleated cell counts were estimated. Generated by immunoSEQ multiplex PCR, the TCRdb table keeps only in-frame clones and is missing some. Clonal size and the V and J genes are those of that table, whereas D and trimming came from the DNA. Here the sample spans some 220,000 clones, 70% to 90% being singletons. The sample belongs to a study of blood T cell repertoires in COVID-19. Study in general: COVID-19 samples collected from the United States, Italy and Spain covered acute and convalescent phases. PBMCs, B-cell-depleted T cells, or T cells provided the cDNA or gDNA that made up the material.

The TCR originated in a middle-aged man who had recovered from COVID-19. The sample consisted of peripheral blood.

The CDR3 is CASSLSGAPGLAGSSYNEQFF. The CDR3 DNA reads as TGTGCCAGCAGTTTATCGGGGGCACCGGGACTAGCGGGAAGCTCCTACAATGAGCAGTTCTTC. This rearrangement joins TRBV27 to TRBJ2-1, with 13 positions matching TRBD2. The CDR3 length is 21 residues. Germline V gene data show CDR1 as MNHEY and CDR2 as SMNVEV (reference sequence). The V gene end was trimmed by 0 bases and the J gene end by 0 bases; junction bases not matched to a gene: 11.